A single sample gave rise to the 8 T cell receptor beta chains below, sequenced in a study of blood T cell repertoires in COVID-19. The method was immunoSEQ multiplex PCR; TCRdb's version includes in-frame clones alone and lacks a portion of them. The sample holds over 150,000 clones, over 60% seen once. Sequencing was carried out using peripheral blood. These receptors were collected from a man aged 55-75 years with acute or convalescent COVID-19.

CDR3 DNA sequence: TGTGCCAGCAGTTTTCAACCTGCAGGGTACTCACCCCTCCACTTT. It translates to CASSFQPAGYSPLHF. This rearrangement joins TRBV27 to TRBJ1-6, with D possibly being TRBD1 (5 bases). V was cut by 3 bases and J by 10 bases, with 16 bases left in between. The germline V gene has CDR1 MNHEY and CDR2 SMNVEV (reference sequence). The CDR3 sequence is 15 residues long.

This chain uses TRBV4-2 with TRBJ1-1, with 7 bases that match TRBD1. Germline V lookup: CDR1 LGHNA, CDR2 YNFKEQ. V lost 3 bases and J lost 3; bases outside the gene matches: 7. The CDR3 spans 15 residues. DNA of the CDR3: TGTGCCAGCAGCCAGTCCGGGACAGCTCACACTGAAGCTTTCTTT. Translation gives CASSQSGTAHTEAFF.

The CDR3 sequence: CASRSGGNFYEQYF. The CDR3 DNA reads as TGTGCCAGCAGAAGTGGCGGGAACTTCTACGAGCAGTACTTC. V gene TRBV27 combines with J gene TRBJ2-7; possibly TRBD2 for D (6 bases). Germline V gives CDR1 MNHEY, CDR2 SMNVEV (reference sequence). V was trimmed by 6 bases and J by 3 bases, leaving 15 bases between them. The CDR3 covers 14 residues.

The CDR3 loop reads CASSRRQDGETEAFF. The CDR3 DNA sequence: TGCGCCAGCAGCCGACGACAGGATGGGGAGACTGAAGCTTTCTTT. The chain is built from TRBV4-1 and TRBJ1-1, with D tentatively TRBD1 (6 bases). Germline V lookup: CDR1 MGHRA, CDR2 YSYEKL. V lost 4 bases, J lost 5 bases, and 17 bases lay in between. The CDR3 contains 15 residues.

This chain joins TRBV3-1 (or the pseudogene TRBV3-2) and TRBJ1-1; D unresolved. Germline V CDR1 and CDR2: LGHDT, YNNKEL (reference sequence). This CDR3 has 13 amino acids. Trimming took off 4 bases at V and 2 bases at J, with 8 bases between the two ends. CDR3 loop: CASSPTENTEAFF. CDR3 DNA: TGTGCCAGCAGCCCTACAGAAAACACTGAAGCTTTCTTT.

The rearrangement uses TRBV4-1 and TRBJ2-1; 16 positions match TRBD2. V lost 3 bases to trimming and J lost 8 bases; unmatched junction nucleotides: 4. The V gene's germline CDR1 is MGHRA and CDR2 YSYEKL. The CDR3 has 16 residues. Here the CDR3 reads CASSQGTSGGAHEQFF. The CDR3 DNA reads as TGCGCCAGCAGCCAGGGGACTAGCGGGGGGGCCCATGAGCAGTTCTTC.

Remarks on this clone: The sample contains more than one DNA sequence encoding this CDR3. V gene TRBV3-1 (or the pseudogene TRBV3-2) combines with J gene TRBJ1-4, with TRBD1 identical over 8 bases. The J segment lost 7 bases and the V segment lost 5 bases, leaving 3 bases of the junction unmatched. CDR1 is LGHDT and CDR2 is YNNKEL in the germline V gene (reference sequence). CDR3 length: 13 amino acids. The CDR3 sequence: CASSDRGGEKLFF. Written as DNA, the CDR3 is TGTGCCAGCAGCGACAGGGGAGGTGAAAAACTGTTTTTT.

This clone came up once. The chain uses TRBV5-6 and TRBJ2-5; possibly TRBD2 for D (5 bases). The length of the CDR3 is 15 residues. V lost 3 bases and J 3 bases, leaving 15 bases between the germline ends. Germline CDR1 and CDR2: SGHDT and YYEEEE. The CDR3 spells CASSSLGLMKETQYF. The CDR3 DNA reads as TGTGCCAGCAGCTCCCTAGGACTTATGAAAGAGACCCAGTACTTC.